This TCR beta chain was captured in a study of early T cells in non-severe SARS-CoV-2 infection. This CDR3 has 12 residues. The germline V and J ends were trimmed by 5 bases and 5 bases, with 9 bases remaining between them. Germline CDR1 reads SGHTA; CDR2 reads FQGNSA. TCRdb called the 5' RACE reads again in MiXCR, with one record for every CDR3 protein. The top ten hold 9.1% of the sample, which has about 49,000 distinct CDR3 sequences, about 10% seen once. The origin of this receptor is an adult who was a healthcare worker with PCR-confirmed SARS-CoV-2 infection or an uninfected control (not recorded which). Sequenced input: whole blood. The V and J genes are TRBV7-2 and TRBJ1-2; D not resolved. DNA for the CDR3: TGTGCCAGCAGCCCGACATCGTATGGCTACACCTTC. Its translation: CASSPTSYGYTF.